Following are 30 T cell receptor beta chains from one sample sequenced in a study of T-cell memory formation after mild COVID-19. From the 5' RACE reads, TCRdb called clonotypes with MiXCR, one entry per CDR3 protein. The sample gives about 130,000 distinct CDR3 sequences, approximately 15% of which show up once; roughly 13% is in the top ten. The sample consisted of PBMCs or a T cell subset sorted from them (not recorded which). These receptor sequences come from an adult woman who had mild COVID-19 (a few samples of this study predate the infection). Cell type and time point are not known.

The chain is built from TRBV2 and TRBJ2-1; 8 bases are shared with TRBD1. V shed 6 bases and J 15 bases; nucleotides not matched to a gene: 19. Per germline, CDR1 SNHLY and CDR2 FYNNEI. The CDR3 sequence is 15 residues long. The CDR3 DNA reads as TGTGCCAGCAGAGCTGACGGGACAGGAGCAACACGGCGGTTCTTC. This encodes CASRADGTGATRRFF.

This clonotype was counted only a few times. The chain is built from TRBV4-2 and TRBJ2-7; D is uncertain. CDR3 size: 15 residues. V lost 0 bases and J 0 bases, leaving 9 bases between the germline ends. Germline CDR1 LGHNA, CDR2 YNFKEQ. CDR3 in DNA: TGTGCCAGCAGCCAAGAAAGCCGAGGCTCCTACGAGCAGTACTTC. It translates to CASSQESRGSYEQYF.

The sample holds a few counts of this clonotype. This chain joins TRBV7-9 and TRBJ2-7; 8 bases are a match to TRBD1. Germline V gene data show CDR1 as SEHNR and CDR2 as FQNEAQ (reference sequence). V was pared by 4 bases and J by 5 bases, with 19 bases of the junction left unmatched. This CDR3 spans 18 amino acids. The CDR3 here is CASSSRVFSGGAGDEQYF. CDR3 bases: TGTGCCAGCAGCTCCAGAGTATTCTCAGGGGGCGCAGGTGACGAGCAGTACTTC.

This clonotype was picked up many times. V usage is TRBV7-2 and J usage is TRBJ2-4; 7 positions agree with TRBD2. This CDR3 is 18 amino acids long. Germline CDR1 SGHTA, CDR2 FQGNSA. J gave up 0 bases and V 4 bases, and 12 bases lay outside the gene matches. DNA for the CDR3: TGTGCCAGCAGCTCCGATCGAGCGGGGACCCTAGCCAAAAACATTCAGTACTTC. Its protein product is CASSSDRAGTLAKNIQYF.

On this clonotype: Relative to the germline gene, one junction end is altered; a read error may explain this. V and J are TRBV5-1 and TRBJ2-5; perhaps TRBD1 as D (6 bases). The germline gives CDR1 SGHRS, CDR2 YFSETQ. The CDR3 is made up of 18 amino acids. CDR3 amino acids: CASILLFRTVDIQETQYF. CDR3 DNA sequence: TGCGCCAGCATCTTGTTATTTAGGACAGTCGACATCCAAGAGACCCAGTACTTC.

This clonotype was seen repeatedly, ten times or more. The genes are TRBV2 and TRBJ2-5; 8 bases align to TRBD1. The CDR3 spans 15 residues. Germline trimming cut 3 bases from V and 5 bases from J; bases unmatched to any gene: 8. CDR1 is SNHLY and CDR2 is FYNNEI in the germline V gene. The CDR3 region is CASSDGQGGYETQYF. As DNA, the CDR3 is TGTGCCAGCAGTGACGGACAGGGTGGATATGAGACCCAGTACTTC.

In nucleotides, the CDR3 is TGTGCCTGGTATCGAGGCGGGGGGGCCGCAGATACGCAGTATTTT. Its translation is CAWYRGGGAADTQYF. The chain couples TRBV30 to TRBJ2-3; TRBD2 agrees at 9 bases. Germline V gives CDR1 GTSNPN, CDR2 SVGIG (reference sequence). Germline trimming cut 5 bases from V and 4 bases from J; bases unmatched to any gene: 10. The CDR3 spans 15 residues. The variable domain in full, with the rest retrieved from reference TRBV30 and TRBJ2-3, is SQTIHQWPATLVQPVGSPLSLECTVEGTSNPNLYWYRQAAGRGLQLLFYSVGIGQISSEVPQNLSASRPQDRQFILSSKKLLLSDSGFYLCAWYRGGGAADTQYFGPGTRLTVL.

This clonotype came up a few times. The V call is TRBV20-1, the J call TRBJ1-6; 8 bases fit TRBD1. CDR1 is DFQATT, CDR2 SNEGSKA, per germline (reference sequence). The CDR3 runs to 12 residues. Germline trimming cut 5 bases from V and 8 bases from J; bases unmatched to any gene: 2. The CDR3 coding sequence is TGCAGTGCTTTGACAGGGGATTCACCCCTCCACTTT. This codes for CSALTGDSPLHF.

V is TRBV12-3 or TRBV12-4 and J is TRBJ2-1; 8 nucleotides match TRBD2. The CDR3 sequence is 14 residues long. V gave up 6 bases and J gave up 8 bases; unmatched junction bases: 9. The chain's CDR3 is CASSLGAGGHEQFF. CDR3 coding DNA: TGTGCCAGCAGCCTAGGGGCGGGAGGCCATGAGCAGTTCTTC.

A few counts support this clonotype. The rearrangement links TRBV20-1 to TRBJ2-7; D unresolved. CDR1 is DFQATT, CDR2 SNEGSKA, per germline (reference sequence). There are 12 residues in the CDR3. V was shortened by 0 bases and J by 0 bases, with 3 bases between the two germline ends. The CDR3 coding sequence is TGCAGTGCTAGAGAAGTCTCCTACGAGCAGTACTTC. This sequence encodes CSAREVSYEQYF.

The rearrangement links TRBV9 to TRBJ2-7; possible D gene TRBD2, 5 bases. This CDR3 has 15 amino acids. The ends were cut back, 4 bases at V and 1 base at J, with 15 bases in the middle. Germline assignment: CDR1 SGDLS and CDR2 YYNGEE. The CDR3 sequence is CASSPSPGGSYEQYF. DNA of the CDR3: TGTGCCAGCAGCCCCTCCCCCGGCGGGTCCTACGAGCAGTACTTC.

This clonotype was counted between two and nine times. The V gene is TRBV6-2 or TRBV6-3, the J gene TRBJ2-5; D call uncertain. The V and J ends lost 5 bases and 4 bases respectively, with 17 bases between them. CDR3 length equals 15 residues. Germline CDR1 reads MNHEY; CDR2 reads SVGEGT. The CDR3 region is CASSPPALTPETQYF. DNA of the CDR3: TGTGCCAGCAGTCCTCCGGCATTGACCCCAGAGACCCAGTACTTC.

V and J are TRBV2 and TRBJ2-2, with 9 bases aligning to TRBD1. There are 14 residues in the CDR3. Germline-derived CDR1 and CDR2 are SNHLY and FYNNEI. Losses at the gene ends were 8 bases for V and 8 bases for J; bases not matched to a gene: 9. The CDR3 nucleotides are TGTGCCAGCGGGGGGACAGGGTCCCTTGGGGAGCTGTTTTTT. Amino acid sequence: CASGGTGSLGELFF.

This clonotype has a count of ten or more. V gene TRBV2 combines with J gene TRBJ2-4; 14 nucleotides agree with TRBD2. V lost 4 bases and J lost 8; bases outside the gene matches: 19. The CDR3 has 20 residues. Per germline, CDR1 SNHLY and CDR2 FYNNEI. The CDR3 DNA sequence: TGTGCCAGCAGTGTTGTTGGACTAGCGGGAGGCCTCCTAGCCGGAGACATTCAGTACTTC. This codes for CASSVVGLAGGLLAGDIQYF.

V and J are TRBV7-9 and TRBJ2-5; perhaps D is TRBD1 or TRBD2 (5 bases each). CDR3 length: 14 amino acids. V was pared by 3 bases and J by 2 bases, with 10 bases between. The germline CDR1 and CDR2 sequences are SEHNR and FQNEAQ (reference sequence). CDR3 DNA sequence: TGTGCCAGCAGCTTCCCGGGGCGGCAAGAGACCCAGTACTTC. Encoded protein: CASSFPGRQETQYF. Full variable domain (outside the CDR3, taken from reference TRBV7-9 and TRBJ2-5): DTGVSQNPRHKITKRGQNVTFRCDPISEHNRLYWYRQTLGQGPEFLTYFQNEAQLEKSRLLSDRFSAERPKGSFSTLEIQRTEQGDSAMYLCASSFPGRQETQYFGPGTRLLVL.

This rearrangement joins TRBV7-9 to TRBJ1-6, with D possibly TRBD1 on 5 matching bases. There are 18 residues in the CDR3. The V gene's germline CDR1 is SEHNR and CDR2 FQNEAQ (reference sequence). Trimming shortened V by 6 bases and J by 1 base, and 19 bases separated the two germline ends. CDR3 protein: CASSNTGVTRSYNSPLHF. As DNA, the CDR3 is TGTGCCAGCAGTAACACGGGGGTTACTCGGTCCTATAATTCACCCCTCCACTTT.

This clonotype showed up many times. The V call is TRBV13, the J call TRBJ2-5; 11 bases map to TRBD2. This CDR3 is built from 16 residues. Germline assignment: CDR1 PRHDT and CDR2 FYEKMQ (reference sequence). With V trimmed by 4 bases and J by 2 bases, 6 bases remained unmatched. The CDR3 DNA reads as TGTGCCAGCAGCTCTACTAGCGGGGGTACTCAAGAGACCCAGTACTTC. Protein sequence: CASSSTSGGTQETQYF.

This clonotype turned up a few times. The chain carries TRBV12-3 or TRBV12-4 and TRBJ2-1, with 8 positions matching TRBD2. This CDR3 region has 20 residues. Trimming took 2 bases from V and 6 from J; bases not matched to a gene: 21. CDR3 loop: CASSLNSWTARAGESNEQFF. The CDR3 DNA follows: TGTGCCAGCAGTTTAAACTCCTGGACGGCGAGAGCGGGAGAATCCAATGAGCAGTTCTTC.

The rearrangement joins TRBV20-1 to TRBJ1-2, with D unresolved. This CDR3 comprises 15 residues. In germline, CDR1 is DFQATT, CDR2 SNEGSKA (reference sequence). Between the trimmed V and J ends, which lost 0 bases and 1 base, there was a span of 12 bases. This chain's CDR3 is CSARDIQLHNYGYTF. The DNA of the CDR3 is TGCAGTGCTAGAGATATACAGCTACATAACTATGGCTACACCTTC.

The V and J genes are TRBV15 and TRBJ2-5, with D perhaps TRBD1 (5 bases). Germline CDR1 and CDR2: LNHNV and YYDKDF (reference sequence). The germline V and J ends were trimmed by 3 bases and 3 bases, with 8 bases remaining between them. The CDR3 is 13 amino acids. CDR3 in amino acids: CATSRLGEETQYF. CDR3 nucleotides: TGTGCCACCAGCAGGTTAGGGGAAGAGACCCAGTACTTC.

The chain couples TRBV27 to TRBJ1-2, with TRBD1 identical over 9 bases. After removal of 6 bases from V and 8 bases from J, the junction contained 10 bases not matched to a gene. CDR3 size: 14 residues. Germline V gene data show CDR1 as MNHEY and CDR2 as SMNVEV (reference sequence). The CDR3 nucleotides read TGTGCCAGCAGGGGGACAGGGAAAATAGAGGGCTACACCTTC. Translation: CASRGTGKIEGYTF.

The chain has TRBV12-3 or TRBV12-4 and TRBJ2-6; D is ambiguous. CDR3 size: 12 residues. V gave up 9 bases and J gave up 2 bases, with 5 bases separating them. For the CDR3, the DNA is TGTGCCAGTACCGCTGGGGCCAACGTCCTGACTTTC. Its protein product is CASTAGANVLTF.

This rearrangement joins TRBV4-2 to TRBJ2-7; 11 nucleotides line up with TRBD2. Germline V gene data show CDR1 as LGHNA and CDR2 as YNFKEQ. The length of the CDR3 is 15 residues. V shed 5 bases, J shed 3 bases, and the junction held 6 bases outside the gene matches. The CDR3 spells CASSLRLAGNYEQYF. The CDR3 nucleotides are TGTGCCAGCAGCTTACGACTAGCGGGGAACTACGAGCAGTACTTC.

The chain joins TRBV2 to TRBJ2-7, with D perhaps TRBD1 (5 bases). Germline V lookup: CDR1 SNHLY, CDR2 FYNNEI. CDR3 size: 12 residues. The V gene lost 10 bases and the J gene lost 1 base, with 11 bases spanning the gap. The CDR3 region is CATLTDSYEQYF. In nucleotides, the CDR3 is TGTGCCACCCTGACAGATTCCTACGAGCAGTACTTC.

J is TRBJ2-3 and V is TRBV6-2 or TRBV6-3; D remains unclear. The V gene's germline CDR1 is MNHEY and CDR2 SVGEGT. CDR3 size: 15 residues. Trimming cost V 6 bases and J 4 bases, with 17 bases left between them. DNA for the CDR3: TGTGCCAGCAGCTTAGCCCCTCAGAGGCCAGATACGCAGTATTTT. Residues: CASSLAPQRPDTQYF.

V is TRBV24-1 and J is TRBJ1-2; the D gene is possibly TRBD1 (5 bases). Germline V gene data show CDR1 as KGHDR and CDR2 as SFDVKD. The length of the CDR3 is 13 residues. Trimming stripped 5 bases from V and 5 bases from J, with 11 bases between. The CDR3 DNA reads as TGTGCCACCAGTGTTGGGGCAAATTATGGCTACACCTTC. It translates to CATSVGANYGYTF.

The V call is TRBV4-1, the J call TRBJ2-7; the D is unclear. Trimming shortened V by 0 bases and J by 5 bases, and 14 bases separated the two germline ends. Germline-derived CDR1 and CDR2 are MGHRA and YSYEKL. The CDR3 length is 15 residues. The CDR3 reads CASSQDSWAVDEQYF. DNA of the CDR3: TGCGCCAGCAGCCAAGACTCGTGGGCAGTTGACGAGCAGTACTTC.

This clonotype was seen a few times. The chain has TRBV29-1 and TRBJ2-6; D is perhaps TRBD2 (5 bases). CDR3 length equals 14 residues. CDR1 and CDR2 (germline): SQVTM, ANQGSEA. V lost 4 bases and J lost 4, with 11 bases in between. CDR3 DNA sequence: TGCAGCGTTGGGGGAGCCCCCGGGGCCAACGTCCTGACTTTC. Residues: CSVGGAPGANVLTF.

The rearrangement joins TRBV27 to TRBJ2-5; 9 bases map to TRBD1. The CDR3 is made up of 17 amino acids. V lost 3 bases to trimming and J lost 5 bases; unmatched junction nucleotides: 13. Germline CDR1 is MNHEY and CDR2 is SMNVEV (reference sequence). In DNA form, the CDR3 reads TGTGCCAGCAGTTTCGTGACAGGGGGTCGGTTCGGGGAGACCCAGTACTTC. This codes for CASSFVTGGRFGETQYF.

The gene calls are TRBV7-2 and TRBJ2-7; D uncertain. Trimming removed 3 bases from V and 4 bases from J, with 10 bases in between. The CDR3 runs to 13 residues. Germline CDR1 is SGHTA and CDR2 is FQGNSA. The CDR3 DNA is TGTGCCAGCAGCTTGACGACCTCTTACGAGCAGTACTTC. It encodes CASSLTTSYEQYF.